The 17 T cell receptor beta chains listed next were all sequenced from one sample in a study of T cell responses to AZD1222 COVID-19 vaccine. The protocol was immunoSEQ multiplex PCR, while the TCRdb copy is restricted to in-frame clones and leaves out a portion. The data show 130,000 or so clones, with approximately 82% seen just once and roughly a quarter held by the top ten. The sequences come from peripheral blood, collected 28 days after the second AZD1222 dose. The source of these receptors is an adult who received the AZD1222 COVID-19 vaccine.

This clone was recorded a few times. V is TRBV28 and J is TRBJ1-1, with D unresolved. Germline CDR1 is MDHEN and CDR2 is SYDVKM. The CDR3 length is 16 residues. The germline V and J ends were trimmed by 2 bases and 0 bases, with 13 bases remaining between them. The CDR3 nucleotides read TGTGCCAGCAGTTTACCAGCACGAATTATGAACACTGAAGCTTTCTTT. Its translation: CASSLPARIMNTEAFF.

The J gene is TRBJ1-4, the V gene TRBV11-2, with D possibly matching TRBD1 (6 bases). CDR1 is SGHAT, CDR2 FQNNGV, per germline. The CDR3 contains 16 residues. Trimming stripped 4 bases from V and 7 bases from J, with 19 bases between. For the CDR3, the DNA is TGTGCCAGCAGCTCGCAATCACAGGGTTTCGGTGAAAAACTGTTTTTT. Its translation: CASSSQSQGFGEKLFF.

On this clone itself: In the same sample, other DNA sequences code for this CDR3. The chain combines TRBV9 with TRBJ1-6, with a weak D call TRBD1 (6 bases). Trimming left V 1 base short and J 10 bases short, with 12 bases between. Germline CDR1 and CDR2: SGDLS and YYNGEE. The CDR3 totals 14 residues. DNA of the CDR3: TGTGCCAGCAGCGTATCGCAGGGGTTGTCACCCCTCCACTTT. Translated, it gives CASSVSQGLSPLHF.

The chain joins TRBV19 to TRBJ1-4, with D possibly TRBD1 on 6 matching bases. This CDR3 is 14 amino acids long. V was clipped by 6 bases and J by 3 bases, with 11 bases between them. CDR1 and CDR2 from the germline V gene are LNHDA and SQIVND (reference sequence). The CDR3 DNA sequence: TGTGCCAGTAGCCCGGACAGAGCTAATGAAAAACTGTTTTTT. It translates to CASSPDRANEKLFF. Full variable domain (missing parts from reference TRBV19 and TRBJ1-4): DGGITQSPKYLFRKEGQNVTLSCEQNLNHDAMYWYRQDPGQGLRLIYYSQIVNDFQKGDIAEGYSVSREKKESFPLTVTSAQKNPTAFYLCASSPDRANEKLFFGSGTQLSVL.

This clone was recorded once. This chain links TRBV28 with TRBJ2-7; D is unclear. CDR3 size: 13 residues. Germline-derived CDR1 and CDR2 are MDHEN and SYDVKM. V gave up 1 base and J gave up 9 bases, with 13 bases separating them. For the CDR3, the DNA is TGTGCCAGCAGTTTATTGAGCAGGTCGGGGCAGTACTTC. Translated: CASSLLSRSGQYF.

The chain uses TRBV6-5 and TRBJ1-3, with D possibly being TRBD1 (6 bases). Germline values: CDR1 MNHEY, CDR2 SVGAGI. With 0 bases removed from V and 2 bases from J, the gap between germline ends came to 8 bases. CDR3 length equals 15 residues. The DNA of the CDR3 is TGTGCCAGCAGTTACTCTGCAGGGGCTGGAAACACCATATATTTT. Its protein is CASSYSAGAGNTIYF.

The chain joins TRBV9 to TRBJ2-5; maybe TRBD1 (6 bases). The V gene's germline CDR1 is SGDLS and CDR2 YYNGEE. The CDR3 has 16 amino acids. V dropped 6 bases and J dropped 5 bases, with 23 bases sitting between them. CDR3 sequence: CASTVGAAGTGETQYF. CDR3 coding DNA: TGTGCCAGCACAGTGGGGGCAGCCGGAACCGGGGAGACCCAGTACTTC.

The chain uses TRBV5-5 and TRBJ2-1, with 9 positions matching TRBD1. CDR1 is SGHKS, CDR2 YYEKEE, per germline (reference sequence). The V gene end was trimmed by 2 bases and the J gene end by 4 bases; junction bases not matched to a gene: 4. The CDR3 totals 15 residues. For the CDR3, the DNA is TGTGCCAGCAGCTTTCTCGGGACAGGGTACAATGAGCAGTTCTTC. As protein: CASSFLGTGYNEQFF.

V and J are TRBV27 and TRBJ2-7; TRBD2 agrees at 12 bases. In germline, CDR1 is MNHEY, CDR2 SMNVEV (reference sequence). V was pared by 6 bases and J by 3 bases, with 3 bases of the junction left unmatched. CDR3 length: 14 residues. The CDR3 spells CASRRTSGVYEQYF. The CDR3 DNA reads TGTGCCAGCAGACGGACTAGCGGGGTCTACGAGCAGTACTTC.

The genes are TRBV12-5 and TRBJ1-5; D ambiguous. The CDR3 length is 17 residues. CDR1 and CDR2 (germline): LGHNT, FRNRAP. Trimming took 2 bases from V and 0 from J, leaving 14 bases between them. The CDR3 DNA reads TGTGCTAGTGGTTTGAAAAACAGAGTTTATAGCAATCAGCCCCAGCATTTT. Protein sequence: CASGLKNRVYSNQPQHF. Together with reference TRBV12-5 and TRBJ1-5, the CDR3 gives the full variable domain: DARVTQTPRHKVTEMGQEVTMRCQPILGHNTVFWYRQTMMQGLELLAYFRNRAPLDDSGMPKDRFSAEMPDATLATLKIQPSEPRDSAVYFCASGLKNRVYSNQPQHFGDGTRLSIL.

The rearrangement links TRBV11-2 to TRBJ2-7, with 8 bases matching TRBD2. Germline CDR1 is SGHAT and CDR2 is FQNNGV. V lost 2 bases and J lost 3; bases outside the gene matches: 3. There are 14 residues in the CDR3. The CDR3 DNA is TGTGCCAGCAGCTTAACTAGCGGCTACTACGAGCAGTACTTC. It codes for CASSLTSGYYEQYF. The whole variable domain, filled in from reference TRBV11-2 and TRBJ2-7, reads EAGVAQSPRYKIIEKRQSVAFWCNPISGHATLYWYQQILGQGPKLLIQFQNNGVVDDSQLPKDRFSAERLKGVDSTLKIQPAKLEDSAVYLCASSLTSGYYEQYFGPGTRLTVT.

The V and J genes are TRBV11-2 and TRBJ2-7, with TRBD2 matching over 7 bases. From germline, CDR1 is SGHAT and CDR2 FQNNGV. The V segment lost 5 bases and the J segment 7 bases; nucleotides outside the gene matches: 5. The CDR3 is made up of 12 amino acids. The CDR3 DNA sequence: TGTGCCAGCAGCGGGCGGGGGAGGGAGCAGTACTTC. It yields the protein CASSGRGREQYF.

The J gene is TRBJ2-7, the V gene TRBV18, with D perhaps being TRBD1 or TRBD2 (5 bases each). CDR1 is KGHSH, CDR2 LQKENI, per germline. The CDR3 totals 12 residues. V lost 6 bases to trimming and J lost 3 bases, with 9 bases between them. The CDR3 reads CASSMGDYEQYF. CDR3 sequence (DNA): TGTGCCAGCTCGATGGGGGACTACGAGCAGTACTTC.

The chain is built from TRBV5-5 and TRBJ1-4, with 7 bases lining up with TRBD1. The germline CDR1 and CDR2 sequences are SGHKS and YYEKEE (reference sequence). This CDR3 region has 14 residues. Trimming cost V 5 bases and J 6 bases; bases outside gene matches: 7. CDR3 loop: CASRTLGGDEKLFF. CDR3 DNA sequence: TGTGCCAGCAGGACCCTAGGGGGCGATGAAAAACTGTTTTTT. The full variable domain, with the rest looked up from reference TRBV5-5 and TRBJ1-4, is DAGVTQSPTHLIKTRGQQVTLRCSPISGHKSVSWYQQVLGQGPQFIFQYYEKEERGRGNFPDRFSARQFPNYSSELNVNALLLGDSALYLCASRTLGGDEKLFFGSGTQLSVL.

The DNA for the CDR3 is TGTGCCAGCAGTTTATCTCAGGGAACTGAAGCTTTCTTT. This sequence encodes CASSLSQGTEAFF. The chain carries TRBV28 and TRBJ1-1; D possibly corresponds to TRBD1 (5 bases). The CDR3 length is 13 residues. Trimming took 1 base from V and 5 from J, leaving 8 bases between them. Germline V CDR1 and CDR2: MDHEN, SYDVKM. The variable domain in full, completed from reference TRBV28 and TRBJ1-1, reads DVKVTQSSRYLVKRTGEKVFLECVQDMDHENMFWYRQDPGLGLRLIYFSYDVKMKEKGDIPEGYSVSREKKERFSLILESASTNQTSMYLCASSLSQGTEAFFGQGTRLTVV.

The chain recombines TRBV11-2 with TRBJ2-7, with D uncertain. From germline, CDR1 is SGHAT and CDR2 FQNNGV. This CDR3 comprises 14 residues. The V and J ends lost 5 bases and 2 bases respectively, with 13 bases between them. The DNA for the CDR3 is TGTGCCAGCAGCCCCCGGTTCCTTCCCTACGAGCAGTACTTC. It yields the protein CASSPRFLPYEQYF. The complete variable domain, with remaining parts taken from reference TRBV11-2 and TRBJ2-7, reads EAGVAQSPRYKIIEKRQSVAFWCNPISGHATLYWYQQILGQGPKLLIQFQNNGVVDDSQLPKDRFSAERLKGVDSTLKIQPAKLEDSAVYLCASSPRFLPYEQYFGPGTRLTVT.

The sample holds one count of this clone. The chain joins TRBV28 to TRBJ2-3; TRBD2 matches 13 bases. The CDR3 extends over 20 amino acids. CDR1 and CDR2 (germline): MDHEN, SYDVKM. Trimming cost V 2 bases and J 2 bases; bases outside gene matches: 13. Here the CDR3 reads CASSLRTLAGTSGVTDTQYF. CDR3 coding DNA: TGTGCCAGCAGTTTAAGGACCTTGGCCGGGACTAGCGGGGTCACAGATACGCAGTATTTT.